The 4 T cell receptor beta chains presented below share a single source sample, sequenced in a study of blood T cell repertoires in COVID-19. Sequencing was performed with immunoSEQ multiplex PCR; in TCRdb, only in-frame clones are kept and a portion is missing. The sample consists of tens of thousands of clones, 84% of them appearing once. The specimen sequenced was peripheral blood. The source is a man aged 45 to 65 with acute or convalescent COVID-19.

The chain couples TRBV5-1 to TRBJ1-5, with D maybe TRBD1 (5 bases). Germline V CDR1 and CDR2: SGHRS, YFSETQ. CDR3 length: 15 residues. V lost 0 bases and J 3 bases, leaving 10 bases between the germline ends. CDR3 sequence (DNA): TGCGCCAGCAGCTTGGATGGTGGGGCCAATCAGCCCCAGCATTTT. Translating gives CASSLDGGANQPQHF.

The V call is TRBV27, the J call TRBJ2-1, with 8 positions matching TRBD2. V gave up 2 bases and J gave up 4 bases; unmatched junction bases: 13. This CDR3 region has 18 residues. Per germline, CDR1 MNHEY and CDR2 SMNVEV (reference sequence). The CDR3 DNA is TGTGCCAGCAGTTTACGGGGGGGCGACCAACTACCGTACAATGAGCAGTTCTTC. It is translated as CASSLRGGDQLPYNEQFF.

CDR3 protein: CATSTTPGGLHGYTF. For the CDR3, the DNA is TGTGCCACCAGCACAACCCCAGGGGGCTTGCATGGCTACACCTTC. The rearrangement joins TRBV15 to TRBJ1-2, with 8 nucleotides matching TRBD1. With 4 bases clipped from V and 6 bases from J, the junction kept 10 bases outside the gene matches. CDR3 size: 15 residues. Germline loops: CDR1 LNHNV, CDR2 YYDKDF (reference sequence). Together with reference TRBV15 and TRBJ1-2, the CDR3 gives the full variable domain: DAMVIQNPRYQVTQFGKPVTLSCSQTLNHNVMYWYQQKSSQAPKLLFHYYDKDFNNEADTPDNFQSRRPNTSFCFLDIRSPGLGDTAMYLCATSTTPGGLHGYTFGSGTRLTVV.

V and J are TRBV27 and TRBJ1-1, with D possibly being TRBD1 (5 bases). The CDR3 is made up of 14 amino acids. Germline values: CDR1 MNHEY, CDR2 SMNVEV (reference sequence). The V and J ends lost 2 bases and 6 bases respectively, with 13 bases between them. The CDR3 DNA sequence: TGTGCCAGCAGTTTACAGGCAGGGAAGGCTGAAGCTTTCTTT. Its translation: CASSLQAGKAEAFF.